This passage covers 2 T cell receptor beta chains from one sample sequenced in a study of regulatory T cells in long-lasting Graves disease. Documented time point: newly diagnosed GD, antithyroid drugs for less than 3 months. PBMC-extracted RNA yielded the TCR library. According to the study, TCR beta libraries were built with iRepertoire HTBI primers and CDR3-region Arm-PCR. TCRdb independently ran MiXCR on the multiplex PCR reads; one entry per CDR3 protein. Of 500,000 to 700,000 distinct CDR3 sequences listed, roughly 15% are singletons. The data also belong to a second study, concerning T cells in Graves' hyperthyroidism and ophthalmopathy.

Sequenced material: peripheral blood mononuclear cells (PBMCs), taken at new diagnosis, from a patient treated with antithyroid drugs. The receptors were gathered from a woman under 40 with Graves disease.

This clonotype was observed at least ten times. The gene calls are TRBV28 and TRBJ1-1; D might be TRBD1 (6 bases). Trimming removed 3 bases at V and 0 bases at J, with 26 bases between. The CDR3 sequence is 20 residues long. From germline, CDR1 is MDHEN and CDR2 SYDVKM. The CDR3 is CASSFPRQVGWESMNTEAFF. The CDR3 nucleotides read TGTGCCAGCAGTTTCCCGCGACAGGTTGGTTGGGAAAGCATGAACACTGAAGCTTTCTTT. The whole variable domain, filled in from reference TRBV28 and TRBJ1-1, reads DVKVTQSSRYLVKRTGEKVFLECVQDMDHENMFWYRQDPGLGLRLIYFSYDVKMKEKGDIPEGYSVSREKKERFSLILESASTNQTSMYLCASSFPRQVGWESMNTEAFFGQGTRLTVV.

To note about this clonotype: The CDR3 carries no conserved terminal phenylalanine or tryptophan, so it likely arises from a read error. The V call is TRBV6-1, the J call TRBJ1-1; maybe TRBD1 (6 bases). The germline V gene encodes CDR1 MNHNS and CDR2 SASEGT. There are 13 residues in the CDR3. The CDR3 is CASALGQNTEAFL. CDR3 bases: TGTGCCAGCGCCTTAGGACAGAACACCGAAGCTTTCTTG.